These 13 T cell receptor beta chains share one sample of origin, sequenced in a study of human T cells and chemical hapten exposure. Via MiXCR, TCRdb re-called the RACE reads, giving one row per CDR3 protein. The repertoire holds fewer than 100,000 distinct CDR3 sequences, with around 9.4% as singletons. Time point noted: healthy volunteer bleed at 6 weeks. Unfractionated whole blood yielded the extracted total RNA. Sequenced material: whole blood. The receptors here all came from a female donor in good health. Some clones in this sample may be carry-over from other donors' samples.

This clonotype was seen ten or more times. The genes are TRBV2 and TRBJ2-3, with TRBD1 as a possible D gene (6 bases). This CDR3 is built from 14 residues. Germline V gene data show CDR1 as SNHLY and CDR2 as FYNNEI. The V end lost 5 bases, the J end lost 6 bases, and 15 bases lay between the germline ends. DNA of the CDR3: TGTGCCAGCAGTTCCGTGGACAGTCTCGATACGCAGTATTTT. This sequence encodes CASSSVDSLDTQYF.

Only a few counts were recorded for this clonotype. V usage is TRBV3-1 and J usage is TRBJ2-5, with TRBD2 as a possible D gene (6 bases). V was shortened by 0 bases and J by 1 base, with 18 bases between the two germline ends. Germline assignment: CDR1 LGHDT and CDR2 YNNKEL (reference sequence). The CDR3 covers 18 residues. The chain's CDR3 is CASSQEMLAKSPQETQYF. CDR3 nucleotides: TGTGCCAGCAGCCAAGAAATGCTAGCGAAATCCCCCCAAGAGACCCAGTACTTC.

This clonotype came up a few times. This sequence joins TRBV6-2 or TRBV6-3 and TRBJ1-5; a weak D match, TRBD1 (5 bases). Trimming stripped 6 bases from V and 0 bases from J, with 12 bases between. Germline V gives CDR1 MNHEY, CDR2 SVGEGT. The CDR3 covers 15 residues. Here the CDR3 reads CASSMTENSNQPQHF. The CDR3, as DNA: TGTGCCAGCAGCATGACAGAGAATAGCAATCAGCCCCAGCATTTT.

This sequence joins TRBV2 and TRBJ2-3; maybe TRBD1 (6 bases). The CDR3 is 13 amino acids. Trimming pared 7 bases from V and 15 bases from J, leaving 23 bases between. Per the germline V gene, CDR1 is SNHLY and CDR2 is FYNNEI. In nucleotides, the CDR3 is TGTGCCAGCATAGAGACAGGACGGCCTTACCACTATTTT. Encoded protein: CASIETGRPYHYF.

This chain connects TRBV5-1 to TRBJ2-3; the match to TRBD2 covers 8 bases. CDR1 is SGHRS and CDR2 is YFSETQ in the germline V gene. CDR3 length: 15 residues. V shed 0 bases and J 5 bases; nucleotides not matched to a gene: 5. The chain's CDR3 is CASSLAGGFEDTQYF. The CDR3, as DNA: TGCGCCAGCAGCTTGGCGGGGGGGTTTGAAGATACGCAGTATTTT.

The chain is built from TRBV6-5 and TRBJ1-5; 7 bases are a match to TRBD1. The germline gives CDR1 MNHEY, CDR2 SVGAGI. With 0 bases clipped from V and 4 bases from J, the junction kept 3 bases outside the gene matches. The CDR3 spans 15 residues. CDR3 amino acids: CASSYSTGRNQPQHF. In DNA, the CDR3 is TGTGCCAGCAGTTACTCGACAGGGAGGAATCAGCCCCAGCATTTT.

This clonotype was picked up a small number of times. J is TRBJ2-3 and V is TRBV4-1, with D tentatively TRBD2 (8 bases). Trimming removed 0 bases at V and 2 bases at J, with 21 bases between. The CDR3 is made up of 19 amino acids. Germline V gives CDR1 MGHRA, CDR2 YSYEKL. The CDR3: CASSQDDRVGGGFTDTQYF. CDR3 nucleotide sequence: TGCGCCAGCAGCCAAGATGACAGGGTCGGCGGGGGGTTCACAGATACGCAGTATTTT.

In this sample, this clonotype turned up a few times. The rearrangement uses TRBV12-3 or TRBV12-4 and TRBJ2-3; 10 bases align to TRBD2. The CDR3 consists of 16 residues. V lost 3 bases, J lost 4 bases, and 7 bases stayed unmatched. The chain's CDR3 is CASSFRSGGGADTQYF. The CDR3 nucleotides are TGTGCCAGCAGTTTCCGCAGCGGGGGGGGCGCAGATACGCAGTATTTT.

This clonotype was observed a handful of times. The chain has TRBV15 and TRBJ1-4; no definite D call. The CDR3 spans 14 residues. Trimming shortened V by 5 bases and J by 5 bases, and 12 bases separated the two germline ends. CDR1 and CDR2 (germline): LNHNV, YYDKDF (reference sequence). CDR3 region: CATSFGYRNEKLFF. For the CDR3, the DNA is TGTGCCACCAGCTTCGGGTACAGAAATGAAAAACTGTTTTTT.

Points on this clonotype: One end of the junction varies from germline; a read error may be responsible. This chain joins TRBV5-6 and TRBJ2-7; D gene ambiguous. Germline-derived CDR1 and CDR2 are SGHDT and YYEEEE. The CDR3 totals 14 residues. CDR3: CAGSLAGISYEQYF. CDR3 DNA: TGTGCCGGCAGCTTGGCCGGCATCTCCTACGAGCAGTACTTC.

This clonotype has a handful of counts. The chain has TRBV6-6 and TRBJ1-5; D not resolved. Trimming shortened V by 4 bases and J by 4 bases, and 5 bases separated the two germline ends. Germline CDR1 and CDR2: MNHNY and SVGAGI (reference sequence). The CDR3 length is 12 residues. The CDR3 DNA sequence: TGTGCCAGCAGTTTCCAGAATCAGCCCCAGCATTTT. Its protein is CASSFQNQPQHF.

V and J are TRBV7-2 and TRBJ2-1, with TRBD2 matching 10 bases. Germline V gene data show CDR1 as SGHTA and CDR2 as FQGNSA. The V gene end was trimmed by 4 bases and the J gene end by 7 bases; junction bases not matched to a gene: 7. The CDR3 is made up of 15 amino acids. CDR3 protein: CASSSGTSEDNEQFF. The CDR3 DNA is TGTGCCAGCAGCTCCGGGACTAGCGAGGATAATGAGCAGTTCTTC.

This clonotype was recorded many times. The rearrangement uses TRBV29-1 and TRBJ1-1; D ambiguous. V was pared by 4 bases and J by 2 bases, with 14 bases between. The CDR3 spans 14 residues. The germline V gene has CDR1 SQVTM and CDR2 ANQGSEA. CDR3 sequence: CSVVASTVNTEAFF. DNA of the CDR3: TGCAGCGTTGTGGCCTCCACCGTTAACACTGAAGCTTTCTTT.